A selection of T cell receptor beta chains follows, all from one sample in a study of CD8 T cells in Susac syndrome. TCRdb re-derived calls from the immunoSEQ multiplex PCR reads in MiXCR, one entry per CDR3 protein. The sample carries some 150,000 distinct CDR3 sequences, over 85% recorded once. The specimen was CD8+ T cells from PBMCs. Source of these receptors: a human donor in good health. Both conserved end residues are part of each CDR3. The D gene is left open where the match is weak. Rows may omit the clone size; those that give it use once, few, many or a size class.

TRBD1	TRBV5-1	NA	TRBJ2-7	CASSLGQGARYEQYF	TGCGCCAGCAGCTTGGGACAGGGGGCGCGGTACGAGCAGTACTTC
NA	TRBV27	NA	TRBJ2-2	CASTTGELFF	TGTGCCAGCACCACCGGGGAGCTGTTTTTT
TRBD2	TRBV4-3	NA	TRBJ2-7	CASSLQRGDYEQYF	TGCGCCAGCAGCCTACAGCGGGGGGACTACGAGCAGTACTTC
NA	TRBV6-2/TRBV6-3	NA	TRBJ2-3	CASSERYRTDTQYF	TGTGCCAGCAGCGAGCGGTACCGCACAGATACGCAGTATTTT
NA	TRBV24-1	once	TRBJ2-1	CATRDRSYNEQFF	TGTGCCACCAGGGACCGATCCTACAATGAGCAGTTCTTC
NA	TRBV27	NA	TRBJ2-7	CASSRLDSSYEQYF	TGTGCCAGCAGCCGATTAGACAGCTCCTACGAGCAGTACTTC
NA	TRBV6-5	once	TRBJ2-1	CASSYPTDMGYNEQFF	TGTGCCAGCAGTTACCCAACGGATATGGGGTACAATGAGCAGTTCTTC
NA	TRBV24-1	NA	TRBJ1-2	CATSDLQGVDGYTF	TGTGCCACCAGTGATTTGCAAGGAGTAGATGGCTACACCTTC
NA	TRBV7-9	once	TRBJ2-1	CASSLVLDEQFF	TGTGCCAGCAGCTTAGTACTAGATGAGCAGTTCTTC
NA	TRBV11-2	once	TRBJ2-3	CASSLVGSPGDTQYF	TGTGCCAGCAGCTTAGTAGGCTCCCCGGGAGATACGCAGTATTTT
TRBD2	TRBV5-1	NA	TRBJ2-1	CASSLRLAGGNEQFF	TGCGCCAGCAGCTTGAGGCTAGCGGGAGGCAATGAGCAGTTCTTC
TRBD2	TRBV6-5	once	TRBJ2-2	CASSYAGTSRTGELFF	TGTGCCAGCAGTTACGCCGGGACTAGTCGGACCGGGGAGCTGTTTTTT
TRBD2	TRBV28	NA	TRBJ2-1	CASSDGTSGLNEQFF	TGTGCCAGCAGCGATGGGACTAGCGGGCTCAATGAGCAGTTCTTC
TRBD2	TRBV29-1	NA	TRBJ2-3	CSVEQGGTSSTDTQYF	TGCAGCGTTGAACAGGGAGGGACTTCTAGCACAGATACGCAGTATTTT
NA	TRBV2	NA	TRBJ2-1	CASKETGGESLRNEQFF	TGTGCCAGCAAGGAAACGGGGGGCGAATCCTTGCGCAATGAGCAGTTCTTC
TRBD1	TRBV7-9	NA	TRBJ2-3	CASSLDRTGGTDTQYF	TGTGCCAGCAGCTTGGACAGAACAGGGGGCACAGATACGCAGTATTTT
TRBD2	TRBV27	NA	TRBJ2-7	CASRVAGGLEDEQYF	TGTGCCAGCAGAGTAGCGGGAGGGTTGGAGGACGAGCAGTACTTC
NA	TRBV6-5	NA	TRBJ2-2	CASSPQGFDTGELFF	TGTGCCAGCAGTCCTCAGGGGTTTGACACCGGGGAGCTGTTTTTT
TRBD2	TRBV7-8	NA	TRBJ2-3	CASSLVAGGRGDTQYF	TGTGCCAGCAGCTTGGTAGCGGGAGGTCGTGGAGATACGCAGTATTTT
TRBD1	TRBV25-1	NA	TRBJ1-5	CASRSGGFSAQPQHF	TGTGCCAGCAGATCAGGGGGATTTAGCGCTCAGCCCCAGCATTTT
TRBD1	TRBV9	NA	TRBJ2-1	CASSARQGMEYNEQFF	TGTGCCAGCAGCGCGCGACAGGGCATGGAGTACAATGAGCAGTTCTTC
NA	TRBV11-2	NA	TRBJ2-5	CASTLGDPTQYF	TGTGCCAGCACGCTAGGGGACCCGACCCAGTACTTC